Below are 27 T cell receptor beta chains sequenced from a single sample in a study of blood T cell repertoires in COVID-19. Assay: immunoSEQ multiplex PCR; the TCRdb copy retains only in-frame clones and omits some. Among 300,000 to 350,000 clones listed, 80% to 90% were seen once. Sequenced sample: PBMCs or T cells enriched from blood (not recorded which). Receptors originate from a man aged 25-40 years who had recovered from COVID-19.

This sequence joins TRBV13 and TRBJ2-3; 9 nucleotides line up with TRBD2. With V trimmed by 3 bases and J by 1 base, 2 bases remained unmatched. The CDR3 length is 15 residues. CDR1 is PRHDT, CDR2 FYEKMQ, per germline (reference sequence). The CDR3 reads CASSFPSGGTDTQYF. The CDR3 bases are TGTGCCAGCAGCTTCCCTAGCGGGGGCACAGATACGCAGTATTTT.

The CDR3 here is CARSLLKGTGRLTEQYF. DNA of the CDR3: TGTGCCAGAAGCTTGTTGAAGGGGACAGGACGGCTAACCGAGCAGTACTTC. This rearrangement joins TRBV5-3 to TRBJ2-7, with 8 bases fitting TRBD1. TRBV5-3 is known as an ORF, though its function is uncertain. V was clipped by 1 base and J by 6 bases; unmatched bases: 15. The CDR3 is 17 amino acids.

The chain carries TRBV7-9 and TRBJ2-2; TRBD2 matches 12 bases. The CDR3 has 19 amino acids. Germline values: CDR1 SEHNR, CDR2 FQNEAQ (reference sequence). The J segment lost 0 bases and the V segment lost 3 bases, leaving 8 bases of the junction unmatched. CDR3 sequence: CASSFPPTSGGTNTGELFF. CDR3 sequence (DNA): TGTGCCAGCAGCTTCCCGCCGACTAGCGGGGGTACGAACACCGGGGAGCTGTTTTTT.

This sequence joins TRBV20-1 and TRBJ1-2; the D is unclear. CDR1 and CDR2 (germline): DFQATT, SNEGSKA (reference sequence). The V end was cut by 7 bases, the J end by 4 bases, with 10 bases between. There are 11 residues in the CDR3. Written as DNA, the CDR3 is TGCAGTGGGGAGTCCGGCTATGGCTACACCTTC. Its translation is CSGESGYGYTF.

The chain recombines TRBV29-1 with TRBJ2-7; 7 nucleotides match TRBD2. Germline V lookup: CDR1 SQVTM, CDR2 ANQGSEA. The CDR3 sequence is 13 residues long. V shed 6 bases and J 2 bases; nucleotides not matched to a gene: 7. CDR3 amino acids: CSVREDSPYEQYF. Written as DNA, the CDR3 is TGCAGCGTCCGGGAGGACTCCCCCTACGAGCAGTACTTC.

The J gene is TRBJ2-3, the V gene TRBV13; TRBD2 aligns across 9 bases. This CDR3 has 16 amino acids. Germline CDR1 is PRHDT and CDR2 is FYEKMQ (reference sequence). V was pared by 2 bases and J by 6 bases, with 9 bases of the junction left unmatched. CDR3 DNA: TGTGCCAGCAGCTTATTCAGCGGGGGGACCGGGGATACGCAGTATTTT. Residues: CASSLFSGGTGDTQYF.

The rearrangement joins TRBV18 to TRBJ2-3, with 9 bases identical to TRBD1. The J segment lost 0 bases and the V segment lost 4 bases, leaving 5 bases of the junction unmatched. The CDR3 extends over 16 amino acids. Germline CDR1 and CDR2: KGHSH and LQKENI. Written as DNA, the CDR3 is TGTGCCAGCTCACGGGACAGGGAGGCTAGCACAGATACGCAGTATTTT. Translating it yields CASSRDREASTDTQYF.

This clone has a handful of counts. This CDR3 reads CASSYTAQAIGYTF. The CDR3 DNA sequence: TGTGCCAGCAGTTACACGGCCCAGGCGATTGGCTACACCTTC. The V call is TRBV6-6, the J call TRBJ1-2; the D is unclear. The length of the CDR3 is 14 residues. CDR1 MNHNY and CDR2 SVGAGI come from the germline V gene (reference sequence). Trimming took off 2 bases at V and 7 bases at J, with 14 bases between the two ends.

The J gene is TRBJ1-2, the V gene TRBV4-1, with 8 bases that match TRBD1. With V trimmed by 0 bases and J by 5 bases, 2 bases remained unmatched. CDR1 is MGHRA and CDR2 is YSYEKL in the germline V gene. The CDR3 is made up of 14 amino acids. CDR3 amino acids: CASSQDYRGYGYTF. The CDR3 DNA follows: TGCGCCAGCAGCCAAGACTACAGGGGGTATGGCTACACCTTC.

The CDR3 reads CASSQGGGNAEAFF. The CDR3, as DNA: TGTGCCAGCAGCCAAGGAGGGGGCAACGCTGAAGCTTTCTTT. The genes are TRBV3-1 (or the pseudogene TRBV3-2) and TRBJ1-1, with 7 bases aligning to TRBD1. J gave up 6 bases and V 1 base, and 5 bases lay outside the gene matches. CDR1 is LGHDT and CDR2 is YNNKEL in the germline V gene (reference sequence). The CDR3 runs 14 residues.

As to this clone: The junction does not match germline at one end; this may be a read error. CDR3 amino acids: CASSLDRSDVNF. As DNA, the CDR3 is TGTGCCAGCAGTTTGGACAGGTCCGACGTGAACTTC. The V and J genes are TRBV11-2 and TRBJ2-7; 7 bases are shared with TRBD1. Germline V gene sequence: CDR1 SGHAT, CDR2 FQNNGV. The CDR3 is 12 residues long.

This clone appeared once. The J gene is TRBJ1-1, the V gene TRBV21-1. TRBV21-1 constitutes a pseudogene. The CDR3 is 14 amino acids. The CDR3 spells CASREPQRNTEAFF. CDR3 coding DNA: TGTGCCAGCAGGGAGCCCCAAAGGAACACTGAAGCTTTCTTT.

This chain links TRBV19 with TRBJ1-4, with D possibly being TRBD1 (5 bases). CDR1 LNHDA and CDR2 SQIVND come from the germline V gene (reference sequence). The CDR3 spans 17 residues. The ends were cut back, 3 bases at V and 4 bases at J, with 18 bases in the middle. The CDR3 spells CASSMKGFWVRNEKLFF. Written as DNA, the CDR3 is TGTGCCAGTAGTATGAAGGGGTTTTGGGTTCGTAATGAAAAACTGTTTTTT.

The chain carries TRBV6-5 and TRBJ2-2; 8 bases agree with TRBD2. Per the germline V gene, CDR1 is MNHEY and CDR2 is SVGAGI. This CDR3 is 14 amino acids long. The ends lost 6 bases at V and 6 bases at J; junction bases unmatched: 6. CDR3 amino acids: CASSTGLVAGELFF. CDR3 coding DNA: TGTGCCAGCAGCACGGGACTAGTGGCCGGGGAGCTGTTTTTT.

The chain links TRBV5-1 to TRBJ1-6; TRBD1 matches at 7 bases. The germline CDR1 and CDR2 sequences are SGHRS and YFSETQ. V dropped 6 bases and J dropped 7; count of bases not matched to a gene: 19. The CDR3 spans 18 residues. This CDR3 reads CASTQGDMGRMWNSPLHF. DNA for the CDR3: TGCGCCAGCACCCAGGGGGACATGGGGCGTATGTGGAATTCACCCCTCCACTTT.

The table lists this clone with a few counts. The V call is TRBV2, the J call TRBJ2-3; D remains unclear. This CDR3 contains 13 residues. The ends were cut back, 6 bases at V and 0 bases at J, with 7 bases in the middle. Per germline, CDR1 SNHLY and CDR2 FYNNEI. CDR3 in amino acids: CASRVSSTDTQYF. In DNA form, the CDR3 reads TGTGCCAGCAGGGTCAGTAGCACAGATACGCAGTATTTT.

CDR3 sequence (DNA): TGCGCCAGCAGTGATTTAGCGGGGGGGCCGTACGTTGAGCAGTTCTTC. It yields the protein CASSDLAGGPYVEQFF. The V and J genes are TRBV10-2 and TRBJ2-1, with 11 bases matching TRBD2. In germline, CDR1 is WSHSY, CDR2 SAAADI. This CDR3 contains 16 residues. V shed 3 bases, J shed 9 bases, and the junction held 10 bases outside the gene matches.

The chain is built from TRBV19 and TRBJ1-6, with TRBD1 identical over 7 bases. V was clipped by 3 bases and J by 2 bases; unmatched bases: 4. Germline assignment: CDR1 LNHDA and CDR2 SQIVND (reference sequence). The CDR3 is 16 amino acids. This CDR3 is CASSIGQATYNSPLHF. The CDR3 DNA follows: TGTGCCAGTAGTATTGGACAGGCCACCTATAATTCACCCCTCCACTTT.

This chain joins TRBV12-5 and TRBJ2-2; TRBD2 agrees at 10 bases. Germline V gives CDR1 LGHNT, CDR2 FRNRAP. The CDR3 loop spans 17 amino acids. Unmatched junction bases numbered 8, after V lost 3 bases and J lost 4 bases. The CDR3 DNA reads TGTGCTAGTGGTTTAGCGGGGGGGCCTACGGGCACCGGGGAGCTGTTTTTT. Protein product: CASGLAGGPTGTGELFF.

J is TRBJ1-5 and V is TRBV19; the match to TRBD1 covers 8 bases. The CDR3 has 15 amino acids. From germline, CDR1 is LNHDA and CDR2 SQIVND (reference sequence). After removal of 6 bases from V and 7 bases from J, the junction contained 11 bases not matched to a gene. In nucleotides, the CDR3 is TGTGCCAGTAGCCGCGGACAGGGTGCTCGCCAGCCCCAGCATTTT. Its protein product is CASSRGQGARQPQHF.

The chain recombines TRBV9 with TRBJ2-1, with D maybe TRBD2 (6 bases). The CDR3 has 15 amino acids. CDR1 is SGDLS and CDR2 is YYNGEE in the germline V gene. V lost 0 bases and J 3 bases, leaving 10 bases between the germline ends. The CDR3 nucleotides are TGTGCCAGCAGCGTAGAACCGGGAGACTACAATGAGCAGTTCTTC. This translates into CASSVEPGDYNEQFF.

The CDR3 here is CASSSGQGAYEQYF. The CDR3 DNA reads TGTGCCAGCAGTTCCGGACAGGGGGCCTACGAGCAGTACTTC. The chain carries TRBV27 and TRBJ2-7, with 10 bases lining up with TRBD1. Germline V gives CDR1 MNHEY, CDR2 SMNVEV (reference sequence). CDR3 length equals 14 residues. The trim removed 4 bases at V and 2 bases at J, leaving 2 bases unmatched.

This rearrangement joins TRBV14 to TRBJ2-7, with no clear D. The V gene's germline CDR1 is SGHDN and CDR2 FVKESK. The length of the CDR3 is 14 residues. The V and J ends lost 4 bases and 0 bases respectively, with 10 bases between them. CDR3 in amino acids: CASSPPSSSYEQYF. Written as DNA, the CDR3 is TGTGCCAGCAGCCCCCCAAGCTCCTCCTACGAGCAGTACTTC.

This chain joins TRBV7-3 and TRBJ1-3; 7 nucleotides line up with TRBD1. CDR1 is SGHTA, CDR2 FQGTGA, per germline. V lost 5 bases and J lost 0; bases outside the gene matches: 7. The CDR3 sequence is 16 residues long. CDR3 bases: TGTGCCAGCAGCCGGACAGGACCCTTCTCTGGAAACACCATATATTTT. Its translation: CASSRTGPFSGNTIYF.

The CDR3, as DNA: TGTGCCAGCAGCTTAGCTCCAGGGGGCCCTTTCTACGAGCAGTACTTC. It specifies CASSLAPGGPFYEQYF. This rearrangement joins TRBV7-6 to TRBJ2-7; 8 bases are a match to TRBD1. The junction had 7 bases not matched to a gene; V was cut back by 0 bases and J by 3 bases. Germline CDR1 and CDR2: SGHVS and FNYEAQ. This CDR3 contains 16 residues.

This clone was seen a single time. The CDR3 loop reads CASSLGQYAYEQYF. CDR3 DNA: TGTGCCAGCAGCTTGGGACAGTATGCTTACGAGCAGTACTTC. The chain links TRBV11-2 to TRBJ2-7; TRBD1 matches 7 bases. CDR1 and CDR2 (germline): SGHAT, FQNNGV. The ends lost 3 bases at V and 4 bases at J; junction bases unmatched: 6. This CDR3 contains 14 residues.

The V gene is TRBV13, the J gene TRBJ1-3; a weak D match, TRBD1 (6 bases). The CDR3 runs to 14 residues. The germline V gene has CDR1 PRHDT and CDR2 FYEKMQ (reference sequence). V lost 6 bases to trimming and J lost 2 bases, with 11 bases between them. The CDR3 region has the DNA TGTGCCAGCAGTCTACAGGGCCCTGGAAACACCATATATTTT. Protein: CASSLQGPGNTIYF.